These 25 T cell receptor beta chains were all obtained from the same sample, sequenced in a study of OX40 agonist ivuxolimab in advanced cancers. Repertoires were generated with immunoSEQ multiplex PCR, while TCRdb's copy carries only in-frame clones and drops some. The sample consists of 65,000 to 95,000 clones, approximately 92% of them appearing once. Sequences were derived from CD4+ or CD8+ T cells sorted from blood, sampled in a trial of the OX40 agonist ivuxolimab. The receptor source for this set is an adult with an advanced solid tumor such as melanoma, head and neck, liver or kidney cancer.

V usage is TRBV18 and J usage is TRBJ2-5; D possibly corresponds to TRBD1 (6 bases). CDR1 is KGHSH, CDR2 LQKENI, per germline. V lost 6 bases and J lost 4, with 15 bases in between. The CDR3 spans 14 residues. CDR3 in DNA: TGTGCCAGCTCGACTACAGGGAAGGGAGAGACCCAGTACTTC. Translated, it gives CASSTTGKGETQYF.

The chain employs TRBV20-1 and TRBJ2-7, with D possibly being TRBD1 (6 bases). Germline assignment: CDR1 DFQATT and CDR2 SNEGSKA (reference sequence). The length of the CDR3 is 11 residues. V gave up 2 bases and J gave up 6 bases, with 8 bases separating them. The CDR3 loop reads CSARQTGEQYF. As DNA, the CDR3 is TGCAGTGCTAGACAGACAGGCGAGCAGTACTTC.

The rearrangement uses TRBV7-9 and TRBJ2-4, with 9 bases lining up with TRBD1. V was clipped by 4 bases and J by 9 bases; unmatched bases: 7. Germline V gene data show CDR1 as SEHNR and CDR2 as FQNEAQ (reference sequence). The CDR3 spans 14 residues. The CDR3 DNA follows: TGTGCCAGCAGCTGGGGACAGGGCCAAGGCATTCAGTACTTC. Translating it yields CASSWGQGQGIQYF.

The V gene is TRBV9, the J gene TRBJ1-3; the D gene is possibly TRBD1 (5 bases). CDR3 length: 15 residues. From germline, CDR1 is SGDLS and CDR2 YYNGEE. Trimming removed 4 bases from V and 1 base from J, with 12 bases in between. The CDR3 protein is CASSPRGGSGNTIYF. Here the CDR3 DNA reads TGTGCCAGCAGCCCCCGGGGGGGTTCTGGAAACACCATATATTTT.

V is TRBV19 and J is TRBJ2-2, with 7 nucleotides matching TRBD1. After removal of 6 bases from V and 6 bases from J, the junction contained 7 bases not matched to a gene. The CDR3 totals 14 residues. Germline-derived CDR1 and CDR2 are LNHDA and SQIVND (reference sequence). CDR3 residues: CASRPGTVAGELFF. Here the CDR3 DNA reads TGTGCCAGTAGGCCCGGGACAGTGGCCGGGGAGCTGTTTTTT.

This rearrangement joins TRBV7-9 to TRBJ2-3, with D possibly TRBD1 on 6 matching bases. The V gene's germline CDR1 is SEHNR and CDR2 FQNEAQ (reference sequence). Trimming stripped 3 bases from V and 5 bases from J, with 12 bases between. The CDR3 is 14 residues long. CDR3 region: CASSLDRREDTQYF. In nucleotides, the CDR3 is TGTGCCAGCAGCTTGGACAGAAGGGAAGATACGCAGTATTTT.

V usage is TRBV11-3 and J usage is TRBJ2-1, with 10 bases identical to TRBD2. After removal of 4 bases from V and 3 bases from J, the junction contained 3 bases not matched to a gene. The CDR3 is 15 amino acids. Germline lookup yields CDR1 SGHNT and CDR2 YENEEA. The CDR3 nucleotides read TGTGCCAGCAGCTCGGGACTAGCGAACTACAATGAGCAGTTCTTC. This encodes CASSSGLANYNEQFF.

CDR3 amino acids: CASSLLLLAGGPGYNEQFF. The DNA for the CDR3 is TGTGCCAGCAGCTTGCTTTTACTAGCGGGAGGGCCGGGATACAATGAGCAGTTCTTC. The chain is built from TRBV5-8 and TRBJ2-1; TRBD2 agrees at 13 bases. Unmatched junction bases numbered 11, after V lost 1 base and J lost 4 bases. CDR1 and CDR2 from the germline V gene are SGHTS and YDEGEE. This CDR3 has 19 residues.

The chain couples TRBV28 to TRBJ2-3; TRBD2 matches at 11 bases. V dropped 5 bases and J dropped 5; count of bases not matched to a gene: 12. The CDR3 extends over 17 amino acids. CDR1 and CDR2 from the germline V gene are MDHEN and SYDVKM. CDR3 protein: CASSLGLAGGPEDTQYF. CDR3 nucleotides: TGTGCCAGCAGTCTGGGGTTAGCGGGAGGGCCGGAAGATACGCAGTATTTT. The variable domain in full, with the rest retrieved from reference TRBV28 and TRBJ2-3, is DVKVTQSSRYLVKRTGEKVFLECVQDMDHENMFWYRQDPGLGLRLIYFSYDVKMKEKGDIPEGYSVSREKKERFSLILESASTNQTSMYLCASSLGLAGGPEDTQYFGPGTRLTVL.

The genes are TRBV6-1 and TRBJ2-7, with D unresolved. CDR1 is MNHNS and CDR2 is SASEGT in the germline V gene. The ends were cut back, 8 bases at V and 7 bases at J, with 18 bases in the middle. The CDR3 totals 13 residues. The CDR3 loop reads CASAGKRPWEQYF. The CDR3 coding sequence is TGTGCCAGCGCCGGTAAGCGCCCCTGGGAGCAGTACTTC.

Only a few counts were recorded for this clone. The chain recombines TRBV7-2 with TRBJ2-7, with 8 bases matching TRBD2. The CDR3 runs 14 residues. The V gene's germline CDR1 is SGHTA and CDR2 FQGNSA. V gave up 1 base and J gave up 5 bases; unmatched junction bases: 4. Here the CDR3 reads CASSLDGRDHEQYF. Written as DNA, the CDR3 is TGTGCCAGCAGCTTAGACGGGAGGGACCACGAGCAGTACTTC.

The V gene is TRBV7-2, the J gene TRBJ2-7; no definite D call. The CDR3 extends over 12 amino acids. Germline V lookup: CDR1 SGHTA, CDR2 FQGNSA. V was pared by 5 bases and J by 7 bases, with 12 bases between. CDR3 region: CASSPARREQYF. CDR3 coding DNA: TGTGCCAGCAGCCCTGCCCGCCGGGAGCAGTACTTC.

This chain joins TRBV6-1 and TRBJ1-3; 8 bases agree with TRBD1. In germline, CDR1 is MNHNS, CDR2 SASEGT. This CDR3 contains 16 residues. With V trimmed by 2 bases and J by 0 bases, 3 bases remained unmatched. CDR3 DNA sequence: TGTGCCAGCAGTGAATTAGGGACAGGCTCTGGAAACACCATATATTTT. Translating it yields CASSELGTGSGNTIYF.

This rearrangement joins TRBV28 to TRBJ2-3; D not certain. The length of the CDR3 is 17 residues. CDR1 is MDHEN, CDR2 SYDVKM, per germline. V was clipped by 7 bases and J by 4 bases, with 24 bases between them. The CDR3 bases are TGTGCCAGCACCTCACCCCTTGGATTAGCTGACGCAGATACGCAGTATTTT. Translated, it gives CASTSPLGLADADTQYF.

The sample holds a few counts of this clone. V gene TRBV28 combines with J gene TRBJ1-5; tentatively, D is TRBD1 (5 bases). Per the germline V gene, CDR1 is MDHEN and CDR2 is SYDVKM. V lost 6 bases, J lost 3 bases, and 15 bases lay in between. The CDR3 totals 15 residues. CDR3 sequence (DNA): TGTGCCAGCAGAGGCCGGGCAGGGAACAATCAGCCCCAGCATTTT. Translation: CASRGRAGNNQPQHF.

The V and J genes are TRBV5-4 and TRBJ1-1; 8 bases agree with TRBD1. CDR1 and CDR2 (germline): SGHNT, YYREEE (reference sequence). The CDR3 loop spans 16 amino acids. With V trimmed by 0 bases and J by 1 base, 5 bases remained unmatched. CDR3 in amino acids: CASSLDSGGRNTEAFF. CDR3 coding DNA: TGTGCCAGCAGCTTGGATTCAGGGGGCAGGAACACTGAAGCTTTCTTT. Variable domain in full (rest from reference TRBV5-4 and TRBJ1-1): ETGVTQSPTHLIKTRGQQVTLRCSSQSGHNTVSWYQQALGQGPQFIFQYYREEENGRGNFPPRFSGLQFPNYSSELNVNALELDDSALYLCASSLDSGGRNTEAFFGQGTRLTVV.

The sample holds a few counts of this clone. The V and J genes are TRBV15 and TRBJ1-2; D is unresolved. The CDR3 loop spans 12 amino acids. The V end lost 5 bases, the J end lost 0 bases, and 4 bases lay between the germline ends. Germline V lookup: CDR1 LNHNV, CDR2 YYDKDF (reference sequence). Here the CDR3 reads CATSGSNYGYTF. CDR3 DNA sequence: TGTGCCACCAGCGGATCTAACTATGGCTACACCTTC.

The V gene is TRBV7-2, the J gene TRBJ2-5, with 7 nucleotides matching TRBD1. This CDR3 is 14 amino acids long. Trimming at V came to 3 bases and at J to 5 bases, leaving 6 bases not matched to a gene. Germline V gives CDR1 SGHTA, CDR2 FQGNSA. In nucleotides, the CDR3 is TGTGCCAGCAGCTTGCTAGGGGGCGGCGAGACCCAGTACTTC. Translating gives CASSLLGGGETQYF.

The V call is TRBV30, the J call TRBJ2-1; 12 bases agree with TRBD1. Germline V gene lookup returns CDR1 GTSNPN and CDR2 SVGIG (reference sequence). The CDR3 loop spans 14 amino acids. V shed 3 bases, J shed 6 bases, and the junction held 3 bases outside the gene matches. As DNA, the CDR3 is TGTGCCTGGAGGGGGGACAGGGGGCTCAATGAGCAGTTCTTC. This encodes CAWRGDRGLNEQFF.

The J gene is TRBJ2-7, the V gene TRBV9, with 8 nucleotides matching TRBD1. This CDR3 has 14 residues. Germline V CDR1 and CDR2: SGDLS, YYNGEE. Losses at the gene ends were 3 bases for V and 5 bases for J; bases not matched to a gene: 7. CDR3 nucleotides: TGTGCCAGCAGCGAGGACCCGACAGGGGACGAGCAGTACTTC. This gives the protein CASSEDPTGDEQYF.

This rearrangement joins TRBV29-1 to TRBJ2-7; weak D call: TRBD1 (6 bases). Germline assignment: CDR1 SQVTM and CDR2 ANQGSEA. The V gene lost 6 bases and the J gene lost 2 bases, with 8 bases spanning the gap. The CDR3 is made up of 11 amino acids. The CDR3 DNA reads as TGCAGCGTAAAGGGGGCCTACGAGCAGTACTTC. Protein product: CSVKGAYEQYF.

The chain links TRBV7-2 to TRBJ2-1, with D possibly matching TRBD1 (5 bases). V was pared by 6 bases and J by 10 bases, with 13 bases between. This CDR3 has 12 residues. Germline V gives CDR1 SGHTA, CDR2 FQGNSA. CDR3 DNA: TGTGCCAGCAGAAGGGGTCTAAACGAGCAGTTCTTC. This sequence encodes CASRRGLNEQFF.

The chain combines TRBV10-3 with TRBJ2-3, with D possibly matching TRBD2 (5 bases). The germline gives CDR1 ENHRY, CDR2 SYGVKD. CDR3 length equals 14 residues. The germline V and J ends were trimmed by 3 bases and 6 bases, with 13 bases remaining between them. As DNA, the CDR3 is TGTGCCATCAGTGATGGCGGGCGGAGTGATACGCAGTATTTT. Translated, it gives CAISDGGRSDTQYF.

The rearrangement uses TRBV6-6 and TRBJ2-2; D is possibly TRBD2 (6 bases). Germline CDR1 and CDR2: MNHNY and SVGAGI (reference sequence). The CDR3 is made up of 16 amino acids. Trimming left V 6 bases short and J 6 bases short, with 20 bases between. The CDR3 DNA sequence: TGTGCCAGCAGCCCTGCGGCGGGATCGGGGGCCGGGGAGCTGTTTTTT. Translation: CASSPAAGSGAGELFF.

The chain recombines TRBV10-1 with TRBJ2-7; no reliable D call. Trimming took 0 bases from V and 5 from J, leaving 8 bases between them. Germline loops: CDR1 WNHNN, CDR2 SYGVQD (reference sequence). This CDR3 spans 13 amino acids. The CDR3 DNA follows: TGCGCCAGCAGTGAGTCCCATCCCGACGAGCAGTACTTC. Residues: CASSESHPDEQYF.